The following is a T cell receptor beta chain sequence with its context. Its antigen specificity is not known. Base-call qualities are not available, and no considerably larger clone is one nucleotide away. These data belong to a study of response to subunit inactivated influenza vaccine (dated by TCRdb to 2016 to 2018). The study in broad terms: To follow how T cells responded to a trivalent subunit inactivated influenza vaccine, the researchers relied on deep quantitative profiling of the T cell receptor repertoire. What the study reported, not specific to this receptor: According to the authors, only a limited number of new T cells may be recruited by each seasonal influenza vaccination.

CDR1 and CDR2, looked up from the germline V gene, are KGHDR and SFDVKD. V is pared back by 0 bases and J by 10 bases, with 11 bases lying between the germline termini. From cysteine to phenylalanine, the CDR3 is 13 amino acids long. Only the CDR3 region is kept as DNA, spanning 39 bases read in frame from base 1. Libraries came from RT-PCR. TCRdb names Illumina HiSeq 2500 as the instrument used. TCRdb's own reprocessing of the public reads used fastp at Q25 and MiXCR and kept productive beta chains. Rows are unified per CDR3 protein, each entry keeping the most common DNA and genes. Counted in this sample were hundreds of thousands of distinct CDR3 sequences; around 9.9% of them appeared once. The ten most abundant clones make up about 12% of the sample. What the time point label conveys for this sample: approximately 45 days after influenza vaccine administration.

The TCR sequence derives from a man aged 45 to 65 who received an inactivated influenza vaccine. Donor details come from another sample of the same person, matched by shared clones. This sample comprised PBMCs from blood, obtained roughly 48 days after vaccination. The sequence links TRBV24-1 to TRBJ1-1, with the D gene too uncertain to name. The DNA is TGTGCCACCAGTGATTTGGGCCGGGTCGGAGCTTTCTTT. Its translation is CATSDLGRVGAFF.